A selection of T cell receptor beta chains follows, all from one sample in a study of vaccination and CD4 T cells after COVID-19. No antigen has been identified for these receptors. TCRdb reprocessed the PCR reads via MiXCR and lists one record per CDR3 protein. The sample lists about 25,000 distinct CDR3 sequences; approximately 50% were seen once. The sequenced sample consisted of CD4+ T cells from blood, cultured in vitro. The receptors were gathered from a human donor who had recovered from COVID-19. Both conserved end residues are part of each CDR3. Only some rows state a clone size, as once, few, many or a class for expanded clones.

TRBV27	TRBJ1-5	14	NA	CAGSLGQPSSPQHF
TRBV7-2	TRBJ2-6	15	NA	CASSFRQGGANVLTF
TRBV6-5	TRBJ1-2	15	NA	CASSYSSKGSYGYTF
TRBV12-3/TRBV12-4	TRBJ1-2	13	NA	CASSFKQGRGYTF
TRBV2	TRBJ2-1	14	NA	CASSRQGSYNEQFF
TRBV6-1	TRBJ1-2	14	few	CASSESQEYYGYTF
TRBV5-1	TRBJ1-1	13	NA	CASSRALNTEAFF
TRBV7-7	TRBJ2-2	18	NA	CASSLGVPGRANTGELFF
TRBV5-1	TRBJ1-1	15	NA	CASRPTPQGGTEAFF
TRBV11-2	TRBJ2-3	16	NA	CASSPEGGGPTDTQYF
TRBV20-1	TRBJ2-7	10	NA	CSALGNEQYF
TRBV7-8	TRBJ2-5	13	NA	CASSLGRAETQYF
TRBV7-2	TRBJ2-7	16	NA	CASSLVGTSGSYEQYF
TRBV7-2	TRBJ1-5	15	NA	CASSRDEGWGQPQHF
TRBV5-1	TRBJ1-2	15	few	CASSLALGAYYGYTF
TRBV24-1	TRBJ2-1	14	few	CATSDGAGYNEQFF
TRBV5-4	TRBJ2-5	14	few	CASSWGQIQETQYF
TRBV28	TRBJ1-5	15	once	CASSLPTGGSQPQHF
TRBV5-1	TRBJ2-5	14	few	CASSLDRPQETQYF
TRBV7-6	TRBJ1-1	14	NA	CASSGYTGRTEAFF
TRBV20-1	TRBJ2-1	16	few	CSARLAGGSSYNEQFF
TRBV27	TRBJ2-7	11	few	CASSDYYEQYF
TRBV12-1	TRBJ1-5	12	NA	CASSSCNQPQHF
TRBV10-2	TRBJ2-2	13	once	CASRDRGTGELFF
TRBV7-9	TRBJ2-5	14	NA	CASSLEPSQETQYF
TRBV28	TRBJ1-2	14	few	CASSEPGHGYGYTF
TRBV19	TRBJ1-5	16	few	CASSVRVRDSNQPQHF
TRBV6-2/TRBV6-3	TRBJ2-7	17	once	CASSYSAGGRGGYEQYF
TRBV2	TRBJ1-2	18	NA	CASSAERARTGGSYGYTF
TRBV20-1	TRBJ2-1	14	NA	CSAKGTSGAQEQFF
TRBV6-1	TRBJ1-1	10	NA	CASGNTEAFF
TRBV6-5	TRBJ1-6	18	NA	CASSYSILGSGYNSPLHF
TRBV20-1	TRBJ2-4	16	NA	CSAYPGLAGHKNIQYF
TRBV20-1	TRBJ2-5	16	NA	CSARALPPGRQETQYF
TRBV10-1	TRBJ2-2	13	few	CASSRSGTGELFF
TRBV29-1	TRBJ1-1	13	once	CSVRTGANTEAFF
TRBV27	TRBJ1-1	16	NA	CASSFRVGGSGTEAFF
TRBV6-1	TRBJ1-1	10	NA	CASGPTEAFF
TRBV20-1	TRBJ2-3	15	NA	CSAAPTSGGVDTQYF
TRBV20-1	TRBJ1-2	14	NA	CSAPGTENLYGYTF
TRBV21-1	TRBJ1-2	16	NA	CASSKARQVTSYGYTF